This T cell receptor (beta chain) originates from a study of T-cell memory formation after mild COVID-19. This clonotype showed up many times. The CDR3 totals 16 residues. Trimming left V 4 bases short and J 4 bases short, with 16 bases between. Germline CDR1 LGHNA, CDR2 YSLEER. TCRdb analysed the 5' RACE reads with MiXCR anew, one entry per CDR3 protein. The table lists about 360,000 distinct CDR3 sequences, approximately 14% of them singletons, with approximately 20% in the top ten. The TCR originated in a man between 18 and 29 years old who had mild COVID-19 (a few samples of this study predate the infection). Cell type and time point are not known. Sequenced sample: PBMCs or a T cell subset sorted from them (not recorded which). The V and J genes are TRBV4-3 and TRBJ1-4, with a weak D call TRBD1 (5 bases). The DNA of the CDR3 is TGCGCCAGCAGCCCAAACGAGGGGTCGGGTAATGAAAAACTGTTTTTT. It is translated as CASSPNEGSGNEKLFF.